The TCR beta chain described here comes from a study of blood T cell repertoires in COVID-19. Overall study: The origin of the acute and convalescent COVID-19 samples was the United States, Italy and Spain. T cells, B-cell-depleted T cells, or PBMCs provided the cDNA or gDNA that served as material.

Measured with immunoSEQ multiplex PCR; TCRdb has only the in-frame clones, and not every one. The sample holds about 35,000 clones, roughly 82% seen once. CDR1 and CDR2 from the germline V gene are SGHTA and FQGNSA. The CDR3 spans 15 residues. The V end lost 4 bases, the J end lost 2 bases, and 15 bases lay between the germline ends. This clonotype originated in a man older than 75 with active or convalescent COVID-19. The sample comprised peripheral blood. The chain combines TRBV7-2 with TRBJ2-7; D perhaps matches TRBD2 (6 bases). CDR3 loop: CASSSLAEPPYEQYF. The CDR3 bases are TGTGCCAGCAGCTCATTAGCGGAACCCCCCTACGAGCAGTACTTC. Drawing the rest from reference TRBV7-2 and TRBJ2-7, the complete variable domain is GAGVSQSPSNKVTEKGKDVELRCDPISGHTALYWYRQSLGQGLEFLIYFQGNSAPDKSGLPSDRFSAERTGGSVSTLTIQRTQQEDSAVYLCASSSLAEPPYEQYFGPGTRLTVT.